One sample yielded the 30 T cell receptor beta chains listed below, sequenced in a study of T cell changes during pregnancy in multiple sclerosis. Method: immunoSEQ multiplex PCR; TCRdb's copy keeps in-frame clones and lacks some. This table has about 120,000 clones, approximately 93% appearing once. This specimen consisted of peripheral blood, obtained before pregnancy. The receptors derive from a female donor with multiple sclerosis, enrolled in a pregnancy study.

The chain uses TRBV6-5 and TRBJ1-2; unclear D gene. Germline CDR1 reads MNHEY; CDR2 reads SVGAGI. V was cut by 2 bases and J by 4 bases, with 11 bases left in between. This CDR3 contains 14 residues. The CDR3 protein is CASSYEDSPYGYTF. In nucleotides, the CDR3 is TGTGCCAGCAGTTACGAGGACTCACCCTATGGCTACACCTTC.

Here the CDR3 reads CASRGFAGELFF. The CDR3 DNA reads TGTGCCAGTAGGGGCTTCGCCGGGGAGCTGTTTTTT. The V and J genes are TRBV19 and TRBJ2-2; no clear D. With 6 bases removed from V and 6 bases from J, the gap between germline ends came to 8 bases. This CDR3 comprises 12 residues. Germline V gene sequence: CDR1 LNHDA, CDR2 SQIVND (reference sequence).

The V and J genes are TRBV7-9 and TRBJ1-1, with D maybe TRBD1 (5 bases). From germline, CDR1 is SEHNR and CDR2 FQNEAQ (reference sequence). V shed 4 bases and J shed 4 bases, with 16 bases lying between them. This CDR3 has 15 amino acids. For the CDR3, the DNA is TGTGCCAGCAGCTCCCATTGGGGGGAAGGCACTGAAGCTTTCTTT. This encodes CASSSHWGEGTEAFF.

The chain links TRBV7-8 to TRBJ2-1, with TRBD2 matching over 12 bases. V lost 5 bases, J lost 6 bases, and 11 bases stayed unmatched. The CDR3 runs 17 residues. Germline V CDR1 and CDR2: SGHVS, FQNEAQ. In nucleotides, the CDR3 is TGTGCCAGCAGCCCAATTGGGGTGACTAGCGGGAGCAATGAGCAGTTCTTC. It specifies CASSPIGVTSGSNEQFF.

This rearrangement joins TRBV29-1 to TRBJ2-2, with a weak D call TRBD1 (5 bases). This CDR3 is 13 amino acids long. Trimming removed 8 bases from V and 6 bases from J, with 16 bases in between. In germline, CDR1 is SQVTM, CDR2 ANQGSEA. As DNA, the CDR3 is TGCAGCACCCGGACAACAGGTGCCGGGGAGCTGTTTTTT. Protein: CSTRTTGAGELFF.

The chain joins TRBV19 to TRBJ2-1; D gene unclear. Trimming pared 0 bases from V and 4 bases from J, leaving 7 bases between. CDR1 and CDR2 from the germline V gene are LNHDA and SQIVND (reference sequence). This CDR3 has 14 amino acids. The CDR3 loop reads CASSIDPGYNEQFF. As DNA, the CDR3 is TGTGCCAGTAGTATAGACCCCGGTTACAATGAGCAGTTCTTC.

The rearrangement joins TRBV9 to TRBJ2-7; TRBD2 aligns across 9 bases. V shed 4 bases and J 2 bases; nucleotides not matched to a gene: 10. The germline V gene encodes CDR1 SGDLS and CDR2 YYNGEE. This CDR3 region has 16 residues. CDR3 in amino acids: CASSPRAVAGAYEQYF. The CDR3 nucleotides read TGTGCCAGCAGCCCTCGAGCAGTAGCGGGAGCCTACGAGCAGTACTTC.

The J gene is TRBJ1-1, the V gene TRBV9; weak D call: TRBD1 (5 bases). The CDR3 has 14 residues. Germline CDR1 SGDLS, CDR2 YYNGEE. Trimming removed 0 bases at V and 6 bases at J, with 12 bases between. The CDR3: CASSVAARAAEAFF. The CDR3 DNA is TGTGCCAGCAGCGTAGCGGCCAGGGCCGCTGAAGCTTTCTTT.

This clone was observed a single time. V usage is TRBV6-1 and J usage is TRBJ1-5; 9 nucleotides align to TRBD1. This CDR3 contains 14 residues. Trimming cost V 6 bases and J 5 bases; bases outside gene matches: 5. The germline CDR1 and CDR2 sequences are MNHNS and SASEGT. CDR3 protein: CASSADRGDQPQHF. DNA for the CDR3: TGTGCCAGCAGCGCGGACAGGGGAGATCAGCCCCAGCATTTT.

This sequence joins TRBV30 and TRBJ2-1, with 10 bases identical to TRBD1. Germline values: CDR1 GTSNPN, CDR2 SVGIG (reference sequence). This CDR3 contains 14 residues. The V and J ends lost 1 base and 7 bases, in that order; junction bases with no gene match: 4. CDR3 coding DNA: TGTGCCTGGAGTGGGGACAGGGGATTTAATGAGCAGTTCTTC. Protein product: CAWSGDRGFNEQFF.

This chain uses TRBV7-8 with TRBJ2-2; D remains ambiguous. Per the germline V gene, CDR1 is SGHVS and CDR2 is FQNEAQ. Trimming cost V 0 bases and J 6 bases, with 8 bases left between them. The CDR3 runs 14 residues. The CDR3 DNA follows: TGTGCCAGCAGCTTAGCGCTACGGGCCGGGGAGCTGTTTTTT. Protein product: CASSLALRAGELFF.

J is TRBJ1-1 and V is TRBV19, with no clear D. The germline gives CDR1 LNHDA, CDR2 SQIVND (reference sequence). The ends were cut back, 6 bases at V and 7 bases at J, with 18 bases in the middle. CDR3 length equals 14 residues. This chain's CDR3 is CASRPLPLRGEAFF. CDR3 bases: TGTGCCAGTAGGCCCCTACCTTTACGTGGTGAAGCTTTCTTT.

V usage is TRBV19 and J usage is TRBJ2-7, with D perhaps matching TRBD2 (6 bases). Germline V gene sequence: CDR1 LNHDA, CDR2 SQIVND (reference sequence). The ends were cut back, 5 bases at V and 4 bases at J, with 12 bases in the middle. The CDR3 consists of 13 residues. Written as DNA, the CDR3 is TGTGCCAGTAGTCCGGAGGGTAAATACGAGCAGTACTTC. It yields the protein CASSPEGKYEQYF.

This chain connects TRBV28 to TRBJ2-1; 10 bases agree with TRBD2. V shed 3 bases and J 4 bases; nucleotides not matched to a gene: 3. Germline lookup yields CDR1 MDHEN and CDR2 SYDVKM. The CDR3 totals 15 residues. The chain's CDR3 is CASSFLAGGYNEQFF. The CDR3 DNA reads TGTGCCAGCAGTTTCTTAGCGGGAGGTTACAATGAGCAGTTCTTC.

The chain uses TRBV7-2 and TRBJ2-7; the D is unclear. The V end lost 1 base, the J end lost 6 bases, and 13 bases lay between the germline ends. Germline loops: CDR1 SGHTA, CDR2 FQGNSA. This CDR3 comprises 14 residues. CDR3 region: CASSLGRLPSEQYF. The CDR3 bases are TGTGCCAGCAGCTTAGGTCGTCTGCCTAGCGAGCAGTACTTC.

V usage is TRBV5-6 and J usage is TRBJ2-1; the match to TRBD2 covers 9 bases. Germline CDR1 and CDR2: SGHDT and YYEEEE. The J segment lost 5 bases and the V segment lost 4 bases, leaving 7 bases of the junction unmatched. The CDR3 has 15 residues. The CDR3 region is CASSRVRGGDNEQFF. CDR3 bases: TGTGCCAGCAGCCGCGTGCGGGGGGGGGACAATGAGCAGTTCTTC.

The chain combines TRBV9 with TRBJ2-3; TRBD2 aligns across 11 bases. This CDR3 is built from 16 residues. CDR1 and CDR2 from the germline V gene are SGDLS and YYNGEE. J was trimmed by 0 bases and V by 4 bases; bases with no gene match: 4. Written as DNA, the CDR3 is TGTGCCAGCAGCCTACTAGCGGGAGTGAGCACAGATACGCAGTATTTT. Translated: CASSLLAGVSTDTQYF.

As concerns this clone: At one end the junction does not follow the germline gene, possibly because of a read error. The rearrangement links TRBV6-5 to TRBJ1-1; D possibly corresponds to TRBD1 (5 bases). Germline CDR1 is MNHEY and CDR2 is SVGAGI. The CDR3 is 16 amino acids. The DNA for the CDR3 is TGTACCAGCAGTTACTGGGCACAGGTTAAGTTCACTGAAGCTTTCTTT. Translated: CTSSYWAQVKFTEAFF.

This clone was seen a single time. The J gene is TRBJ1-1, the V gene TRBV6-1; D may be TRBD1 (5 bases). Trimming removed 1 base from V and 3 bases from J, with 12 bases in between. CDR1 is MNHNS and CDR2 is SASEGT in the germline V gene. The CDR3 loop spans 15 amino acids. The CDR3 DNA is TGTGCCAGCAGTGAAGGGGCAGGGTCTGACACTGAAGCTTTCTTT. It encodes CASSEGAGSDTEAFF.

The J gene is TRBJ2-7, the V gene TRBV5-1, with a tentative D call TRBD1 (5 bases). Trimming pared 2 bases from V and 2 bases from J, leaving 11 bases between. CDR3 size: 14 residues. Germline V gene data show CDR1 as SGHRS and CDR2 as YFSETQ. CDR3 DNA: TGCGCCAGCAGCTTTCCAGGGAAACCCTACGAGCAGTACTTC. Translating it yields CASSFPGKPYEQYF. The full variable domain, with the rest looked up from reference TRBV5-1 and TRBJ2-7, is KAGVTQTPRYLIKTRGQQVTLSCSPISGHRSVSWYQQTPGQGLQFLFEYFSETQRNKGNFPGRFSGRQFSNSRSEMNVSTLELGDSALYLCASSFPGKPYEQYFGPGTRLTVT.

The chain employs TRBV25-1 and TRBJ1-1; D unclear. The CDR3 totals 13 residues. CDR1 and CDR2 from the germline V gene are MGHDK and SYGVNS. V gave up 6 bases and J gave up 2 bases, with 10 bases separating them. For the CDR3, the DNA is TGTGCCAGCAGGGGCGGGGTTAACACTGAAGCTTTCTTT. The encoded protein is CASRGGVNTEAFF.

Only one count was recorded for this clone. The V gene is TRBV9, the J gene TRBJ2-2; TRBD2 might be the D (5 bases). The V end lost 6 bases, the J end lost 2 bases, and 11 bases lay between the germline ends. In germline, CDR1 is SGDLS, CDR2 YYNGEE. This CDR3 region has 14 residues. The CDR3 sequence: CASKSGPNTGELFF. Written as DNA, the CDR3 is TGTGCCAGCAAGAGCGGACCTAACACCGGGGAGCTGTTTTTT.

This clone has a single count. The chain carries TRBV5-1 and TRBJ1-2; no definite D call. Germline V gives CDR1 SGHRS, CDR2 YFSETQ. The CDR3 has 13 residues. V shed 0 bases and J shed 3 bases, with 6 bases lying between them. The CDR3 DNA sequence: TGCGCCAGCAGCTTGGACACCTACTATGGCTACACCTTC. It specifies CASSLDTYYGYTF. Filled out from reference TRBV5-1 and TRBJ1-2, the complete variable domain reads KAGVTQTPRYLIKTRGQQVTLSCSPISGHRSVSWYQQTPGQGLQFLFEYFSETQRNKGNFPGRFSGRQFSNSRSEMNVSTLELGDSALYLCASSLDTYYGYTFGSGTRLTVV.

The V gene is TRBV6-1, the J gene TRBJ1-2; D uncertain. CDR1 and CDR2 from the germline V gene are MNHNS and SASEGT. The CDR3 loop spans 14 amino acids. The V end was cut by 0 bases, the J end by 7 bases, with 12 bases between. CDR3 protein: CASSEAPGRSGYTF. CDR3 in DNA: TGTGCCAGCAGTGAAGCCCCCGGGAGGTCTGGCTACACCTTC.

V and J are TRBV6-5 and TRBJ1-2; D possibly corresponds to TRBD1 (6 bases). CDR3 size: 11 residues. The ends were cut back, 8 bases at V and 5 bases at J, with 9 bases in the middle. Germline V gives CDR1 MNHEY, CDR2 SVGAGI. The CDR3 DNA sequence: TGTGCCAGCCAGGGGATGTATGGCTACACCTTC. As protein: CASQGMYGYTF.

The V gene is TRBV5-1, the J gene TRBJ1-2, with TRBD1 identical over 7 bases. Germline V gene sequence: CDR1 SGHRS, CDR2 YFSETQ. J lost 9 bases, V lost 3 bases, and 8 bases had no gene match. This CDR3 has 13 residues. DNA of the CDR3: TGCGCCAGCAGCTCCCGGACAGGTTTGAGCTACACCTTC. Translating gives CASSSRTGLSYTF.

The rearrangement joins TRBV29-1 to TRBJ2-3, with a weak D call TRBD1 (5 bases). Per germline, CDR1 SQVTM and CDR2 ANQGSEA. The length of the CDR3 is 12 residues. Trimming left V 6 bases short and J 2 bases short, with 9 bases between. CDR3 sequence (DNA): TGCAGCGTCGACAGTTTCACAGATACGCAGTATTTT. It specifies CSVDSFTDTQYF.

The V call is TRBV11-2, the J call TRBJ2-1; 9 nucleotides align to TRBD2. Germline assignment: CDR1 SGHAT and CDR2 FQNNGV. This CDR3 has 14 amino acids. Losses at the gene ends were 2 bases for V and 9 bases for J; bases not matched to a gene: 5. The CDR3 is CASSLSAGGGEQFF. DNA for the CDR3: TGTGCCAGCAGCTTAAGCGCGGGAGGGGGTGAGCAGTTCTTC.

The chain joins TRBV18 to TRBJ2-1; 16 bases are a match to TRBD2. This CDR3 has 19 residues. Germline CDR1 and CDR2: KGHSH and LQKENI. V shed 3 bases and J 6 bases; nucleotides not matched to a gene: 11. The CDR3 region has the DNA TGTGCCAGCTCACCGGGGACTAGCGGGAGGGCCTCGGTAGCCAATGAGCAGTTCTTC. It translates to CASSPGTSGRASVANEQFF.

The V call is TRBV6-1, the J call TRBJ2-1, with TRBD2 as a possible D gene (5 bases). CDR1 is MNHNS and CDR2 is SASEGT in the germline V gene. The CDR3 has 14 amino acids. The V end lost 6 bases, the J end lost 6 bases, and 15 bases lay between the germline ends. Here the CDR3 reads CASSHGVVANEQFF. CDR3 DNA: TGTGCCAGCAGCCACGGGGTGGTAGCCAATGAGCAGTTCTTC.